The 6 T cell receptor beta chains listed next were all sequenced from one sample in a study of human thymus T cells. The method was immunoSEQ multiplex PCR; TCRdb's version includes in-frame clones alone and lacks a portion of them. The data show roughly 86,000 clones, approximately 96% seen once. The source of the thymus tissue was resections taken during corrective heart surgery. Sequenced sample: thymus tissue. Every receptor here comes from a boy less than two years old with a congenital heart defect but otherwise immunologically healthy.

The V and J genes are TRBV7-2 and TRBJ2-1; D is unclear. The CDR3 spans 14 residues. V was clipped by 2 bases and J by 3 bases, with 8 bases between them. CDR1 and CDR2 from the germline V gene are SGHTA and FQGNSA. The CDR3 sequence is CASSLYTNYNEQFF. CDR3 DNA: TGTGCCAGCAGCTTATACACTAACTACAATGAGCAGTTCTTC.

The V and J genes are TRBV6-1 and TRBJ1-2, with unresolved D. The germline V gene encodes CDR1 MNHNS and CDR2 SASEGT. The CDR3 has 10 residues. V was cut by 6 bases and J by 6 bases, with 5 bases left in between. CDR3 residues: CASRADGYTF. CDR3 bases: TGTGCCAGCAGGGCGGATGGCTACACCTTC.

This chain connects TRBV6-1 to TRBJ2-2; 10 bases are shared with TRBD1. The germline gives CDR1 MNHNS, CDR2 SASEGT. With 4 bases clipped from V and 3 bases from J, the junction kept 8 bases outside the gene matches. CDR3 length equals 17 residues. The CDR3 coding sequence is TGTGCCAGCAGTGGACAGACCGGGACAGGGGACACCGGGGAGCTGTTTTTT. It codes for CASSGQTGTGDTGELFF.

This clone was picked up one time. As DNA, the CDR3 is TGTGCCAGCAGCCCCGGCCAGGCTCATCCCATGGGGGTGACTACCTACGAGCAGTACTTC. Its protein is CASSPGQAHPMGVTTYEQYF. The chain combines TRBV5-8 with TRBJ2-7; possibly TRBD1 or TRBD2 for D (5 bases each). With 4 bases removed from V and 2 bases from J, the gap between germline ends came to 31 bases. This CDR3 is 20 amino acids long. Germline loops: CDR1 SGHTS, CDR2 YDEGEE.

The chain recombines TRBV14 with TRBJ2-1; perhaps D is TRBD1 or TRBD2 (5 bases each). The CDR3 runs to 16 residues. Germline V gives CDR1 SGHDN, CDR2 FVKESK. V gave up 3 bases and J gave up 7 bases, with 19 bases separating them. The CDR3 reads CASSHKVEGLGNEQFF. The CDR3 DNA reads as TGTGCCAGCAGCCATAAGGTAGAGGGGCTGGGGAATGAGCAGTTCTTC.

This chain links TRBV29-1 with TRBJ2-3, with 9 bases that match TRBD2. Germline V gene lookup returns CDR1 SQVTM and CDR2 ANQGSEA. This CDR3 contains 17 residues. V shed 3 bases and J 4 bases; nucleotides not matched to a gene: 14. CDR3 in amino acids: CSVDPRHLAGEADTQYF. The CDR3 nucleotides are TGCAGCGTTGACCCCAGACACTTAGCGGGAGAGGCAGATACGCAGTATTTT.